This T cell receptor (beta chain) comes out of a study of shared clonotypes between healthy human individuals. V dropped 8 bases and J dropped 5 bases, with 10 bases sitting between them. CDR1 and CDR2 (germline): ENHRY, SYGVKD. The CDR3 has 12 residues. CD45RO negativity and positive selection for CCR7 defined naive CD8 cells, a population that excluded terminally differentiated effector memory CD45RA+ cells. Sequencing used immunoSEQ multiplex PCR; TCRdb keeps in-frame clones, though not all of them. The sample includes around 2,000,000 clones, 90% to 95% seen only once; the top ten take over 1.5%.

The clonotype was recovered from a man between 18 and 35 years old in good health. Some clones in this sample may be carry-over from other donors' samples. V and J are TRBV10-3 and TRBJ1-5; a possible D gene is TRBD1 (5 bases). The sequencing input was naive CD8+ T cells from PBMCs. CDR3 coding DNA: TGTGCCATCGGGGCGGGGGATCAGCCCCAGCATTTT. Translation gives CAIGAGDQPQHF.